This TCR beta chain appears in the sequencing data of a study of T cell repertoires in ileal Crohn's disease. The germline V gene encodes CDR1 KGHSH and CDR2 LQKENI. J gave up 5 bases and V 3 bases, and 11 bases lay outside the gene matches. This CDR3 has 17 residues. The table came from immunoSEQ multiplex PCR; TCRdb's copy has only in-frame clones and leaves some out. The sample yields 12,000 or so clones, approximately 80% seen once. General observations from the study: Clonality above 26.8% at surgery always came with endoscopic recurrence.

Described time point: neoterminal ileum biopsy at postoperative endoscopy, about 6 months after surgery. This clone was counted between two and nine times. Its antigen is still unknown. The chain links TRBV18 to TRBJ2-5, with 11 bases that match TRBD2. This TCR was sampled from an adult with Crohn's disease. Input material: ileal tissue. The CDR3 DNA sequence: TGTGCCAGCTCACCTACACCACTAGCGGGAGTCGGTGAGACCCAGTACTTC. Translated, it gives CASSPTPLAGVGETQYF.